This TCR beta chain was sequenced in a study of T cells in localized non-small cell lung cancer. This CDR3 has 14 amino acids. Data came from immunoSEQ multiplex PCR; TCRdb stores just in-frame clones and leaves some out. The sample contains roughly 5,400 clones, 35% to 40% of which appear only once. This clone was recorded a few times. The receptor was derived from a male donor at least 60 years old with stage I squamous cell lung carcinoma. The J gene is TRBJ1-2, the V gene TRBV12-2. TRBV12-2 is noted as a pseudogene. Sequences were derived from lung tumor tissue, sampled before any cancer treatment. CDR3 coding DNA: TGTGCAAGTCGCTCCCTCCGGGCAGAAAATGGCTACACCTTC. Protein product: CASRSLRAENGYTF.